Below are 2 T cell receptor beta chains sequenced from a single sample in a study of blood T cells in healthy people across ages. With a J-beta primer mix and a sample-barcoded 5' primer, a second PCR ran roughly 7 to 11 cycles. TCRdb re-analysed the 5' RACE reads in MiXCR, keeping a single row per CDR3 protein. The table lists 1.5 million or so distinct CDR3 sequences, approximately 43% of them singletons. Sequencing input: blood. These receptors came from a young woman in good health.

V and J are TRBV7-2 and TRBJ1-3, with D unclear. The ends were cut back, 5 bases at V and 6 bases at J, with 17 bases in the middle. The CDR3 covers 15 residues. Germline loops: CDR1 SGHTA, CDR2 FQGNSA. CDR3 sequence: CASSPGPRQENTIYF. For the CDR3, the DNA is TGTGCCAGCAGCCCCGGACCGAGGCAAGAAAACACCATATATTTT.

The chain links TRBV7-6 to TRBJ2-7, with D perhaps TRBD2 (6 bases). The V gene lost 0 bases and the J gene lost 4 bases, with 16 bases spanning the gap. Germline assignment: CDR1 SGHVS and CDR2 FNYEAQ. The CDR3 consists of 16 residues. The DNA of the CDR3 is TGTGCCAGCAGCTTAGCGCAGATGGCGGGGTCATACGAGCAGTACTTC. It is translated as CASSLAQMAGSYEQYF.